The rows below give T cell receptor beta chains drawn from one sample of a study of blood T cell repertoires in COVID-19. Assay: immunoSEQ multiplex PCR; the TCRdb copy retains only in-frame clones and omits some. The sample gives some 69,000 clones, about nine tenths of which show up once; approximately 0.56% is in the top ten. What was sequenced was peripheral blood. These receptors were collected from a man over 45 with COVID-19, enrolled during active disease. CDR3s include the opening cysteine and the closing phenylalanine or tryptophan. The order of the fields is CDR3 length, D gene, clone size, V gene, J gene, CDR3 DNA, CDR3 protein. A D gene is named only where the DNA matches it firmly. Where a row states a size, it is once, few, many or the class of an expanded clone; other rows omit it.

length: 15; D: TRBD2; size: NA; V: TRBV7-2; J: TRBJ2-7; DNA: TGTGCCAGCAGCCCTCAGCGGGGCCTCCCCTACGAGCAGTACTTC; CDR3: CASSPQRGLPYEQYF
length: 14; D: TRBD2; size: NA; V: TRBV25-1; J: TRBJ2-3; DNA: TGTGCCAGCAGCGGTAGCGGGACCACAGATACGCAGTATTTT; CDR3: CASSGSGTTDTQYF
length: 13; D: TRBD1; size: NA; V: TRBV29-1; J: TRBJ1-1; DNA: TGCAGCGTTCCAACGACAGGGGGCACTGAAGCTTTCTTT; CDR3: CSVPTTGGTEAFF
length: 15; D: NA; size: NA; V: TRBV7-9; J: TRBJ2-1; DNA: TGTGCCAGCAGTTCGACAGGTAGCTCCTACAATGAGCAGTTCTTC; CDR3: CASSSTGSSYNEQFF
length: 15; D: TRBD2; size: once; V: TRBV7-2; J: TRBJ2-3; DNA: TGTGCCAGCAGCTTAACTAGCGGGAGCTCAGATACGCAGTATTTT; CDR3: CASSLTSGSSDTQYF
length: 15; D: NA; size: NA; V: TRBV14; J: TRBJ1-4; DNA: TGTGCCAGCAGCCCATTTACAGGAATTAATGAAAAACTGTTTTTT; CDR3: CASSPFTGINEKLFF
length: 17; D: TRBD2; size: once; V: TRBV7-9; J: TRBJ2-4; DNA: TGTGCCAGCAGCTCCACCCGGGGGGTGGGAGCCAAAAACATTCAGTACTTC; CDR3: CASSSTRGVGAKNIQYF
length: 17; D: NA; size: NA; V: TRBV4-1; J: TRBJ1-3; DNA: TGCGCCAGCAGCCAAGTTTTGACCCGAGGGTCTGGAAACACCATATATTTT; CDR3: CASSQVLTRGSGNTIYF
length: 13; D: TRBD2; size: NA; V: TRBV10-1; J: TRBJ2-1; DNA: TGCGCCAGGGTGGGGACTAGCTGCAATGAGCAGTTCTTC; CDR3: CARVGTSCNEQFF
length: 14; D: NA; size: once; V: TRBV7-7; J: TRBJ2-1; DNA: TGTGCTAGCAGCCCAGGGGTCCGCTACAATGAGCAGTTCTTC; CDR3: CASSPGVRYNEQFF
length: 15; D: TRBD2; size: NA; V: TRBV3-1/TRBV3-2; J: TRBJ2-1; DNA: TGTGCCAGCAGCAATAGCGGGAGGGCTAATGAGGGGCAGTTCTTC; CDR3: CASSNSGRANEGQFF
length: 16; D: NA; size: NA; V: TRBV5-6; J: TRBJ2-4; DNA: TGTGCCAGCAGCATATGGACAAAACTAGCCAAAAACATTCAGTACTTC; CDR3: CASSIWTKLAKNIQYF
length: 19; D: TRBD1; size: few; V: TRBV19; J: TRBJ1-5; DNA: TGTGCCAGTAATCCAACAGGGGCCCCGTTTGGATATAGCAATCAGCCCCAGCATTTT; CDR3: CASNPTGAPFGYSNQPQHF
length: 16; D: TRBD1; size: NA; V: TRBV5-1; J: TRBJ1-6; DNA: TGCGCCAGCAGCTGGGCCTCGGGGACAGATAATTCACCCCTCCACTTT; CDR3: CASSWASGTDNSPLHF
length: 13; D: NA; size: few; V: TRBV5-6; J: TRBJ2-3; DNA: TGTGCCAGCAGCTTGAGCGGCACAGATACGCAGTATTTT; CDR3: CASSLSGTDTQYF
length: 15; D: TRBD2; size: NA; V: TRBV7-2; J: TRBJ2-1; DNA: TGTGCCAGCAGCCCTGGACGGACTAGCGGGAGCGTGCCGTTCTTC; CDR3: CASSPGRTSGSVPFF
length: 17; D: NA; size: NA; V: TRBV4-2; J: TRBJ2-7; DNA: TGTGCCAGCAGCCAGTACCTCCAGCGGGCATCTGCCTACGAGCAGTACTTC; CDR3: CASSQYLQRASAYEQYF
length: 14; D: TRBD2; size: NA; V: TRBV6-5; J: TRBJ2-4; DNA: TGTGCCAGCAGTAGGGGACTAGCAGGGGACATTCAGTACTTC; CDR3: CASSRGLAGDIQYF
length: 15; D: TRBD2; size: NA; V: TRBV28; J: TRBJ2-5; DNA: TGTGCCAGCAGTTCCCAAACTAGCGGGAGGTCGGCCCAGTACTTC; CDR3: CASSSQTSGRSAQYF
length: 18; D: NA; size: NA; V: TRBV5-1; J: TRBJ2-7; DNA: TGCGCCAGCAGCTTGGGTCGGGGACTCTTGAAGAAAAACTACGAGCAGTACTTC; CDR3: CASSLGRGLLKKNYEQYF
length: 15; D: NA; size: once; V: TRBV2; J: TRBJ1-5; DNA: TGTGCCAGCAGTGAGGGAGGGATCGGCAATCAGCCCCAGCATTTT; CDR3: CASSEGGIGNQPQHF
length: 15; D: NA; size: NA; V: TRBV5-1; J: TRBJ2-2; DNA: TGCGCCAGCAGCCGGGGGGCGGGGAACACCGGGGAGCTGTTTTTT; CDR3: CASSRGAGNTGELFF